This T cell receptor beta chain was captured by sequencing in a study of blood T cell repertoires in COVID-19. Study in general: Specimens from acute and convalescent COVID-19 originated in the United States, Italy and Spain.

Only in-frame clones appear in the TCRdb table, and some are missing; sequencing was by immunoSEQ multiplex PCR. The sample holds 140,000 to 150,000 clones, approximately 83% seen once. Germline assignment: CDR1 SEHNR and CDR2 FQNEAQ (reference sequence). The CDR3 has 13 residues. Trimming stripped 4 bases from V and 1 base from J, with 7 bases between. Those enrolled in Seattle joined during active infection and were followed longitudinally afterward. This rearrangement joins TRBV7-9 to TRBJ1-1, with D hard to call. This TCR came from a woman aged 60-75 years with COVID-19, enrolled during active disease. Input material: peripheral blood. The CDR3 nucleotides are TGTGCCAGCAGCTCCGACTGGAACACTGAAGCTTTCTTT. Translation: CASSSDWNTEAFF.